This T cell receptor (beta chain) was recorded in a study of cytomegalovirus exposure and HLA in healthy donors. At the level of the study: Unique TCRs from HLA-typed donors, 70 million to 85 million of them, were held in an early data release. Overall study results and limits: The study labeled about 160 TCR beta chains cytomegalovirus-associated. Analysis was carried out at a later point, and it linked a missense DCLRE1C variant to TCR beta V- and J-gene trimming. Available immune exposure information covered CMV serostatus only.

The PCR made use of 60 Vbeta and 13 Jbeta primers. TCRdb keeps only in-frame clones here, not all; method: immunoSEQ multiplex PCR. The sample holds 130,000 or so clones, roughly 89% seen once. Comment on this clone: Its antigen is undetermined.

The CDR3 is 16 residues long. Germline V gene lookup returns CDR1 MNHEY and CDR2 SMNVEV (reference sequence). V was clipped by 5 bases and J by 0 bases; unmatched bases: 6. The TCR was taken from a woman in her twenties or thirties in good health and CMV-seronegative. The specimen sequenced was PBMCs. The V and J genes are TRBV27 and TRBJ2-2; 7 nucleotides align to TRBD2. CDR3 coding DNA: TGTGCCAGCAGTGACGGGGACTACCCGAACACCGGGGAGCTGTTTTTT. Protein sequence: CASSDGDYPNTGELFF.